This TCR beta chain was sequenced during a study of OX40 agonist ivuxolimab in advanced cancers. The V end was cut by 5 bases, the J end by 2 bases, with 12 bases between. Germline CDR1 and CDR2: LNHDA and SQIVND (reference sequence). The CDR3 is made up of 14 amino acids. This clone was found a few times. At baseline, cycle 4 day 1, and cycle 7 day 1, blood was sampled. Profiling relied on immunoSEQ multiplex PCR, and the TCRdb table lists in-frame clones only, not all of them. This table has approximately 75,000 clones, 90% appearing once. Sequencing was performed on CD4+ or CD8+ T cells sorted from blood, taken in a trial of the OX40 agonist ivuxolimab. This sequence was found in an adult with an advanced solid tumor such as melanoma, head and neck, liver or kidney cancer. The gene calls are TRBV19 and TRBJ1-1; the D is unclear. CDR3 sequence (DNA): TGTGCCAGTAGTCTCATGGAGCTAAACACTGAAGCTTTCTTT. It yields the protein CASSLMELNTEAFF.